Listed here are 28 T cell receptor beta chains from one sample, sequenced in a study of blood T cell repertoires in COVID-19. Assay used: immunoSEQ multiplex PCR; TCRdb lists only in-frame clones, some missing. The sample records 95,000 to 100,000 clones, 85% to 95% being singletons. The sample consisted of peripheral blood. The receptors were sampled from a man aged 50-60 years with active COVID-19.

The chain uses TRBV30 and TRBJ2-1, with 10 bases aligning to TRBD2. Germline-derived CDR1 and CDR2 are GTSNPN and SVGIG (reference sequence). With 2 bases clipped from V and 11 bases from J, the junction kept 12 bases outside the gene matches. This CDR3 has 15 amino acids. The CDR3 sequence is CAWSPRGLALGKQFF. DNA for the CDR3: TGTGCCTGGAGTCCCAGGGGACTAGCGCTAGGCAAGCAGTTCTTC.

The chain combines TRBV28 with TRBJ1-5; 7 positions match TRBD1. This CDR3 has 14 residues. The V gene end was trimmed by 9 bases and the J gene end by 7 bases; junction bases not matched to a gene: 12. CDR1 MDHEN and CDR2 SYDVKM come from the germline V gene. The DNA for the CDR3 is TGTGCCAGTACACTATCAGGGGGAAGACAGCCCCAGCATTTT. Translation gives CASTLSGGRQPQHF.

CDR3 sequence reads: CASSPGHRSGANVLTF. CDR3 DNA sequence: TGTGCCAGCAGCCCAGGACATCGCTCTGGGGCCAACGTCCTGACTTTC. This chain links TRBV11-3 with TRBJ2-6, with D maybe TRBD1 (5 bases). The CDR3 totals 16 residues. Trimming took off 5 bases at V and 0 bases at J, with 11 bases between the two ends. CDR1 is SGHNT, CDR2 YENEEA, per germline.

This chain joins TRBV6-1 and TRBJ1-4, with 7 positions matching TRBD1. Germline V CDR1 and CDR2: MNHNS, SASEGT. The CDR3 sequence is 16 residues long. Trimming took 4 bases from V and 5 from J; bases not matched to a gene: 10. The CDR3: CASSGYRGAENEKLFF. In DNA, the CDR3 is TGTGCCAGCAGTGGTTACAGGGGCGCGGAGAATGAAAAACTGTTTTTT.

The chain joins TRBV3-1 (or the pseudogene TRBV3-2) to TRBJ2-7; 7 bases fit TRBD1. CDR1 LGHDT and CDR2 YNNKEL come from the germline V gene (reference sequence). Trimming removed 3 bases from V and 3 bases from J; junction bases left unmatched: 8. The length of the CDR3 is 15 residues. CDR3 amino acids: CASSHDRDRVYEQYF. The CDR3 nucleotides read TGTGCCAGCAGCCACGATCGTGACAGGGTCTACGAGCAGTACTTC.

CDR3 in amino acids: CASSLGSTGVYGYTF. CDR3 nucleotides: TGTGCCAGCAGCTTGGGATCGACAGGGGTCTATGGCTACACCTTC. This chain joins TRBV5-4 and TRBJ1-2; 8 nucleotides line up with TRBD1. The CDR3 totals 15 residues. The germline V gene has CDR1 SGHNT and CDR2 YYREEE (reference sequence). Unmatched junction bases numbered 5, after V lost 0 bases and J lost 4 bases.

As concerns this clone: Other DNA sequences from this sample encode an identical CDR3 as well. The chain couples TRBV7-9 to TRBJ2-3; 11 bases map to TRBD1. The germline CDR1 and CDR2 sequences are SEHNR and FQNEAQ (reference sequence). V was pared by 3 bases and J by 4 bases, with 3 bases of the junction left unmatched. The CDR3 has 15 residues. The CDR3 loop reads CASSFGQGAADTQYF. CDR3 nucleotides: TGTGCCAGCAGCTTCGGACAGGGGGCCGCAGATACGCAGTATTTT.

V is TRBV5-1 and J is TRBJ1-2; 10 nucleotides align to TRBD1. There are 14 residues in the CDR3. V dropped 4 bases and J dropped 6; count of bases not matched to a gene: 6. Germline V gene sequence: CDR1 SGHRS, CDR2 YFSETQ. CDR3 coding DNA: TGCGCCAGCAGCCCGCCGGACAGGGGGAATGGCTACACCTTC. Protein product: CASSPPDRGNGYTF.

This clone was seen just once. The chain uses TRBV18 and TRBJ2-5, with D unclear. V was pared by 4 bases and J by 2 bases, with 11 bases between. Per germline, CDR1 KGHSH and CDR2 LQKENI. This CDR3 region has 14 residues. In DNA, the CDR3 is TGTGCCAGCTCACTGGCAGGTCAGCAAGAGACCCAGTACTTC. It specifies CASSLAGQQETQYF.

This rearrangement joins TRBV2 to TRBJ1-4; tentatively, D is TRBD1 (6 bases). The germline V gene encodes CDR1 SNHLY and CDR2 FYNNEI. The CDR3 spans 16 residues. V lost 4 bases to trimming and J lost 0 bases, with 12 bases between them. CDR3 residues: CASSGINRATNEKLFF. The CDR3 DNA follows: TGTGCCAGCAGTGGAATTAACAGGGCAACTAATGAAAAACTGTTTTTT.

V usage is TRBV14 and J usage is TRBJ2-7; tentative D call: TRBD2 (6 bases). Germline V gene sequence: CDR1 SGHDN, CDR2 FVKESK. The CDR3 extends over 14 amino acids. V was clipped by 3 bases and J by 3 bases, with 12 bases between them. As DNA, the CDR3 is TGTGCCAGCAGCCAGGGTCGACTAGGCTACGAGCAGTACTTC. The encoded protein is CASSQGRLGYEQYF.

This chain links TRBV7-3 with TRBJ1-5; a weak D match, TRBD1 (5 bases). The germline CDR1 and CDR2 sequences are SGHTA and FQGTGA. The V and J ends lost 5 bases and 4 bases respectively, with 9 bases between them. This CDR3 contains 13 residues. This CDR3 is CASSAGGNQPQHF. The CDR3 DNA is TGTGCCAGCAGCGCGGGGGGAAATCAGCCCCAGCATTTT.

CDR3 nucleotides: TGTGCCAGCAGTTTGATAGGGGTCTATGGCTACACCTTC. It encodes CASSLIGVYGYTF. This chain connects TRBV28 to TRBJ1-2, with D possibly matching TRBD1 (5 bases). Trimming pared 3 bases from V and 4 bases from J, leaving 9 bases between. This CDR3 has 13 residues. Germline V gene sequence: CDR1 MDHEN, CDR2 SYDVKM.

The chain has TRBV5-4 and TRBJ2-7, with D perhaps matching TRBD1 (5 bases). CDR1 and CDR2 from the germline V gene are SGHNT and YYREEE (reference sequence). V lost 5 bases, J lost 0 bases, and 12 bases lay in between. The CDR3 sequence is 14 residues long. The CDR3 loop reads CASRPDKPSYEQYF. For the CDR3, the DNA is TGTGCCAGCAGACCGGACAAGCCCTCCTACGAGCAGTACTTC.

V is TRBV28 and J is TRBJ2-1; 10 bases align to TRBD2. The CDR3 loop spans 14 amino acids. V shed 6 bases and J 11 bases; nucleotides not matched to a gene: 10. CDR1 MDHEN and CDR2 SYDVKM come from the germline V gene. CDR3 sequence reads: CASSPPPGLAKQFF. The CDR3 DNA reads as TGTGCCAGCAGCCCTCCCCCGGGACTAGCGAAGCAGTTCTTC.

This chain links TRBV5-1 with TRBJ2-1; 10 bases map to TRBD1. The germline V gene encodes CDR1 SGHRS and CDR2 YFSETQ. V shed 3 bases, J shed 10 bases, and the junction held 10 bases outside the gene matches. The CDR3 covers 15 residues. This chain's CDR3 is CASSSPGTGVWEQFF. The CDR3 nucleotides are TGCGCCAGCAGCTCACCCGGGACAGGGGTGTGGGAGCAGTTCTTC.

V usage is TRBV5-1 and J usage is TRBJ2-1; 7 bases line up with TRBD2. CDR1 and CDR2 from the germline V gene are SGHRS and YFSETQ. The CDR3 is made up of 16 amino acids. Trimming at V came to 3 bases and at J to 8 bases, leaving 14 bases not matched to a gene. CDR3 region: CASSSGLGRDIHEQFF. Here the CDR3 DNA reads TGCGCCAGCAGCTCCGGACTAGGGCGGGATATCCATGAGCAGTTCTTC.

This clone was picked up one time. The chain has TRBV6-5 and TRBJ1-2; no reliable D call. V lost 6 bases and J lost 4, with 6 bases in between. The CDR3 sequence is 11 residues long. Germline V gene lookup returns CDR1 MNHEY and CDR2 SVGAGI. The CDR3 loop reads CASREGYGYTF. The CDR3 nucleotides read TGTGCCAGCAGGGAGGGCTATGGCTACACCTTC.

The chain is built from TRBV24-1 and TRBJ2-7; 7 nucleotides match TRBD1. The length of the CDR3 is 14 residues. J gave up 5 bases and V 3 bases, and 6 bases lay outside the gene matches. Germline V gene lookup returns CDR1 KGHDR and CDR2 SFDVKD. The CDR3 DNA follows: TGTGCCACCAGTGATAGTAGACAGGGCGACGAGCAGTACTTC. Its translation: CATSDSRQGDEQYF.

This chain uses TRBV19 with TRBJ2-1, with a tentative D call TRBD2 (6 bases). V lost 0 bases to trimming and J lost 4 bases, with 13 bases between them. CDR1 is LNHDA, CDR2 SQIVND, per germline (reference sequence). The CDR3 has 16 amino acids. The chain's CDR3 is CASSIDGGARYNEQFF. The CDR3 nucleotides read TGTGCCAGTAGTATAGATGGAGGGGCCCGTTACAATGAGCAGTTCTTC.

V usage is TRBV6-5 and J usage is TRBJ1-2; D possibly corresponds to TRBD1 (6 bases). The CDR3 is made up of 15 amino acids. CDR1 is MNHEY, CDR2 SVGAGI, per germline. The V and J ends lost 0 bases and 6 bases respectively, with 14 bases between them. The CDR3 loop reads CASSYSSEPGDGYTF. The CDR3 DNA follows: TGTGCCAGCAGTTACTCGAGCGAACCAGGGGATGGCTACACCTTC.

The chain's CDR3 is CASSFLTLRRQFF. As DNA, the CDR3 is TGTGCCAGCAGCTTTTTAACTCTCCGCCGCCAGTTCTTC. V gene TRBV7-2 combines with J gene TRBJ2-1; D is uncertain. CDR3 size: 13 residues. V gave up 3 bases and J gave up 13 bases, with 16 bases separating them. CDR1 SGHTA and CDR2 FQGNSA come from the germline V gene.

A note on this clone: The junction does not match germline at one end; this may be a read error. V gene TRBV5-8 combines with J gene TRBJ1-1; D is undetermined. Germline V gene data show CDR1 as SGHTS and CDR2 as YDEGEE. CDR3 length: 13 amino acids. CDR3 protein: CASSFSINTEAFF. DNA of the CDR3: TGTGCCAGCAGCTTTAGCATTAACACGGAAGCTTTCTTT.

The chain uses TRBV24-1 and TRBJ2-1, with 10 bases that match TRBD2. Germline values: CDR1 KGHDR, CDR2 SFDVKD. This CDR3 region has 15 residues. Trimming at V came to 4 bases and at J to 4 bases, leaving 3 bases not matched to a gene. As DNA, the CDR3 is TGTGCCACCAGTGACCCTAGCGGGGGTTACAATGAGCAGTTCTTC. Translated: CATSDPSGGYNEQFF.

The V and J genes are TRBV18 and TRBJ1-5; the D is unclear. V was cut by 2 bases and J by 5 bases, with 7 bases left in between. CDR1 KGHSH and CDR2 LQKENI come from the germline V gene. There are 13 residues in the CDR3. The CDR3 protein is CASSPDKYQPQHF. The CDR3 nucleotides read TGTGCCAGCTCACCAGACAAATATCAGCCCCAGCATTTT.

V usage is TRBV5-1 and J usage is TRBJ2-1; D might be TRBD1 (6 bases). In germline, CDR1 is SGHRS, CDR2 YFSETQ. The V end was cut by 0 bases, the J end by 4 bases, with 20 bases between. The CDR3 covers 18 residues. CDR3 sequence reads: CASSLVSTGTTLYNEQFF. The CDR3 DNA reads as TGCGCCAGCAGCTTGGTATCCACCGGGACAACCCTGTACAATGAGCAGTTCTTC.

The V and J genes are TRBV3-1 (or the pseudogene TRBV3-2) and TRBJ1-4; 8 bases agree with TRBD1. CDR3 length: 15 residues. Germline trimming cut 2 bases from V and 6 bases from J; bases unmatched to any gene: 5. Germline V lookup: CDR1 LGHDT, CDR2 YNNKEL (reference sequence). CDR3 protein: CASSQTGQGHEKLFF. CDR3 sequence (DNA): TGTGCCAGCAGCCAAACTGGACAGGGTCATGAAAAACTGTTTTTT.

The chain recombines TRBV10-2 with TRBJ2-2; 9 bases match TRBD1. This CDR3 is built from 15 residues. J gave up 5 bases and V 5 bases, and 6 bases lay outside the gene matches. CDR1 is WSHSY and CDR2 is SAAADI in the germline V gene. The CDR3 is CASSRTGETTGELFF. The DNA of the CDR3 is TGCGCCAGCAGTCGGACAGGGGAAACGACCGGGGAGCTGTTTTTT.